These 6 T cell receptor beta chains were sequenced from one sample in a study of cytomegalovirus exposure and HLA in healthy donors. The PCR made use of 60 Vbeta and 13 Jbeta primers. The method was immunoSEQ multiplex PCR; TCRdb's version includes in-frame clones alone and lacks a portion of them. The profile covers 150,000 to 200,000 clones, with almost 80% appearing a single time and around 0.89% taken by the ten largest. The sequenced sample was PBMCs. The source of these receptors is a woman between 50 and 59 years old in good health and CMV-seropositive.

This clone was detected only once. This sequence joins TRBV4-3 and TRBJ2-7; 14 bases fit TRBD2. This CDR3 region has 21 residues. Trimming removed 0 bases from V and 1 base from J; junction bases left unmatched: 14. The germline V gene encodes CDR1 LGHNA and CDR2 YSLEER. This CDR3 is CASSQDNLLGLAGGRSYEQYF. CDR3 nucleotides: TGCGCCAGCAGCCAAGATAACCTTTTAGGACTAGCGGGGGGCAGATCCTACGAGCAGTACTTC.

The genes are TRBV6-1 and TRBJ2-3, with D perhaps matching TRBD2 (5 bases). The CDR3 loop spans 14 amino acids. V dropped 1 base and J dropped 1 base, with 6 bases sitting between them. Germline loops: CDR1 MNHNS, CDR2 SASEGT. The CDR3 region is CASSEVGGTDTQYF. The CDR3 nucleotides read TGTGCCAGCAGTGAAGTGGGAGGCACAGATACGCAGTATTTT.

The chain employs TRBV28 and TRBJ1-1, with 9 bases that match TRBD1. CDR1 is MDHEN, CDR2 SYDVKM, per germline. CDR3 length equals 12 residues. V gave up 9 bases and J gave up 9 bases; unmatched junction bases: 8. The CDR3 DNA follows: TGTGCCAGTCTCTCGGGACAGGGAAAAGCTTTCTTT. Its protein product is CASLSGQGKAFF.

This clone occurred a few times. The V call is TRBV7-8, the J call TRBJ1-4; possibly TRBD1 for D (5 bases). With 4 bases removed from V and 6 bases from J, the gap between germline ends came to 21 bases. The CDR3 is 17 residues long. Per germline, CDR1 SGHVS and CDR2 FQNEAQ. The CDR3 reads CASSSPRAGFEDEKLFF. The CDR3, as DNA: TGTGCCAGCAGCTCCCCAAGGGCAGGGTTTGAGGATGAAAAACTGTTTTTT.

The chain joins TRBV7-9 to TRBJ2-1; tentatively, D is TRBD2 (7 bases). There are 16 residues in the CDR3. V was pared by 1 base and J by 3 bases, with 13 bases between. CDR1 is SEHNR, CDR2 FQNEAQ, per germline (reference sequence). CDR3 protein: CASSLGGGRIYNEQFF. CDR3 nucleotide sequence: TGTGCCAGCAGCTTAGGGGGGGGCAGAATCTACAATGAGCAGTTCTTC.

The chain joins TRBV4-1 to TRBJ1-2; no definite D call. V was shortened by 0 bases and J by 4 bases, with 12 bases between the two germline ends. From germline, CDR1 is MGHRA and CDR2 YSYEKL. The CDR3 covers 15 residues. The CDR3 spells CASSQDIGAPYGYTF. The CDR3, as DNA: TGCGCCAGCAGCCAAGATATCGGTGCTCCCTATGGCTACACCTTC.